Following are 27 T cell receptor beta chains from one sample sequenced in a study of T-cell memory formation after mild COVID-19. TCRdb independently ran MiXCR on the 5' RACE reads; one entry per CDR3 protein. The sample lists more than 35,000 distinct CDR3 sequences; about 6% were seen once. The sequenced material came from PBMCs or a T cell subset sorted from them (not recorded which). Receptor source: an adult who had mild COVID-19 (a few samples of this study predate the infection). Cell type and time point are not known.

This clonotype occurred many times. V is TRBV10-3 and J is TRBJ2-5; D unresolved. CDR1 and CDR2 from the germline V gene are ENHRY and SYGVKD. There are 13 residues in the CDR3. Trimming shortened V by 6 bases and J by 0 bases, and 8 bases separated the two germline ends. The CDR3 DNA reads TGTGCCATCAGCTTATCGAACCAAGAGACCCAGTACTTC. Protein product: CAISLSNQETQYF.

The table lists this clonotype with many counts. The CDR3, as DNA: TGTGCCAGCAGCCAGGGGGCGGGAGGATACTACGAGCAGTACTTC. This encodes CASSQGAGGYYEQYF. This rearrangement joins TRBV4-2 to TRBJ2-7; TRBD2 matches at 8 bases. The CDR3 runs 15 residues. The V gene end was trimmed by 3 bases and the J gene end by 3 bases; junction bases not matched to a gene: 7. Germline values: CDR1 LGHNA, CDR2 YNFKEQ.

This chain joins TRBV5-1 and TRBJ2-5; perhaps D is TRBD1 or TRBD2 (6 bases each). The CDR3 length is 14 residues. Germline CDR1 SGHRS, CDR2 YFSETQ. The V end was cut by 4 bases, the J end by 4 bases, with 14 bases between. The CDR3 DNA reads TGCGCCAGCAGCCCTACAGGGACTCCAGAGACCCAGTACTTC. This translates into CASSPTGTPETQYF.

This clonotype was detected ten times or more. This chain joins TRBV5-1 and TRBJ2-7; TRBD1 aligns across 8 bases. CDR3 length: 12 amino acids. V trimming: 5 bases; J trimming: 7 bases; junction bases outside the gene matches: 5. Germline V CDR1 and CDR2: SGHRS, YFSETQ. The CDR3, as DNA: TGCGCCAGCAGGACAGGGGTAGGGGAGCAGTACTTC. This encodes CASRTGVGEQYF.

The CDR3 coding sequence is TGTGCCAGCAGCCCAACGAAACAGAGCGAGCAGTACTTC. It is translated as CASSPTKQSEQYF. The chain combines TRBV7-3 with TRBJ2-7; D unclear. This CDR3 has 13 residues. Germline V lookup: CDR1 SGHTA, CDR2 FQGTGA. V was pared by 5 bases and J by 6 bases, with 14 bases between.

There are a few counts of this clonotype. V and J are TRBV20-1 and TRBJ2-3; the match to TRBD2 covers 8 bases. Germline values: CDR1 DFQATT, CDR2 SNEGSKA (reference sequence). The CDR3 is made up of 18 amino acids. J was trimmed by 2 bases and V by 3 bases; bases with no gene match: 16. Here the CDR3 DNA reads TGCAGTGCTAGTATTTTTGGAGCGGGGGCCAGAGACACAGATACGCAGTATTTT. Amino acids: CSASIFGAGARDTDTQYF.

The rearrangement uses TRBV4-1 and TRBJ1-2; D not certain. Germline V gives CDR1 MGHRA, CDR2 YSYEKL. V lost 1 base and J lost 5, with 11 bases in between. This CDR3 is built from 14 residues. The CDR3 loop is CASSQAAPIYGYTF. The CDR3 nucleotides are TGCGCCAGCAGCCAAGCCGCCCCGATATATGGCTACACCTTC.

The V call is TRBV20-1, the J call TRBJ1-2; D is unclear. With 6 bases removed from V and 6 bases from J, the gap between germline ends came to 17 bases. Germline lookup yields CDR1 DFQATT and CDR2 SNEGSKA (reference sequence). This CDR3 is built from 13 residues. CDR3 in amino acids: CSARPAVPHGYTF. CDR3 DNA: TGCAGTGCCCGACCGGCAGTACCTCATGGCTACACCTTC.

In its sample, this clonotype was seen many times. The gene calls are TRBV7-8 and TRBJ1-5; no clear D. V was clipped by 1 base and J by 5 bases, with 15 bases between them. The CDR3 contains 16 residues. CDR1 is SGHVS, CDR2 FQNEAQ, per germline. For the CDR3, the DNA is TGTGCCAGCAGCTTAGTCCAGATTGGCGTCGATCAGCCCCAGCATTTT. This sequence encodes CASSLVQIGVDQPQHF. Based on the CDR3 plus reference TRBV7-8 and TRBJ1-5, the full variable domain is GAGVSQSPRYKVAKRGQDVALRCDPISGHVSLFWYQQALGQGPEFLTYFQNEAQLDKSGLPSDRFFAERPEGSVSTLKIQRTQQEDSAVYLCASSLVQIGVDQPQHFGDGTRLSIL.

This clonotype was counted ten times or more. CDR3 in amino acids: CASSSRLNTEAFF. CDR3 nucleotides: TGCGCCAGCAGCTCGCGGTTAAACACTGAAGCTTTCTTT. V is TRBV5-1 and J is TRBJ1-1, with D hard to call. The germline V and J ends were trimmed by 3 bases and 2 bases, with 8 bases remaining between them. Germline V gives CDR1 SGHRS, CDR2 YFSETQ. The CDR3 is made up of 13 amino acids.

This clonotype was picked up a small number of times. The rearrangement joins TRBV7-8 to TRBJ2-5; 10 positions agree with TRBD2. The V gene's germline CDR1 is SGHVS and CDR2 FQNEAQ. The CDR3 has 15 amino acids. Trimming cost V 3 bases and J 3 bases; bases outside gene matches: 4. CDR3 protein: CASSFSGGTKETQYF. CDR3 bases: TGTGCCAGCAGCTTTAGCGGGGGGACTAAAGAGACCCAGTACTTC. Supplemented by reference TRBV7-8 and TRBJ2-5, the full variable domain reads GAGVSQSPRYKVAKRGQDVALRCDPISGHVSLFWYQQALGQGPEFLTYFQNEAQLDKSGLPSDRFFAERPEGSVSTLKIQRTQQEDSAVYLCASSFSGGTKETQYFGPGTRLLVL.

This clonotype was seen ten or more times. CDR3 in amino acids: CASSLMSEGQYF. The CDR3 DNA is TGTGCCAGCAGCTTAATGTCAGAGGGCCAGTACTTC. The chain carries TRBV7-9 and TRBJ2-5, with D maybe TRBD2 (5 bases). Trimming removed 2 bases from V and 10 bases from J, with 11 bases in between. The CDR3 sequence is 12 residues long. Germline V gene data show CDR1 as SEHNR and CDR2 as FQNEAQ (reference sequence).

The chain links TRBV14 to TRBJ2-5, with 7 nucleotides matching TRBD1. Germline V gene data show CDR1 as SGHDN and CDR2 as FVKESK. The CDR3 is 15 amino acids. V trimming: 2 bases; J trimming: 2 bases; junction bases outside the gene matches: 5. CDR3 sequence: CASSQRARGQETQYF. The CDR3 nucleotides are TGTGCCAGCAGCCAAAGGGCCAGGGGGCAAGAGACCCAGTACTTC.

This clonotype was recorded many times. Here the CDR3 DNA reads TGTGCCTGGAGTAGCTGGGGGGCTTACAATGAGCAGTTCTTC. It is translated as CAWSSWGAYNEQFF. J is TRBJ2-1 and V is TRBV30; D is perhaps TRBD1 or TRBD2 (6 bases each). The CDR3 is made up of 14 amino acids. Germline V CDR1 and CDR2: GTSNPN, SVGIG (reference sequence). V was pared by 2 bases and J by 4 bases, with 12 bases between.

This clonotype was picked up many times. The genes are TRBV5-1 and TRBJ2-1; maybe TRBD2 (5 bases). The germline V and J ends were trimmed by 3 bases and 0 bases, with 10 bases remaining between them. The CDR3 consists of 15 residues. CDR1 is SGHRS and CDR2 is YFSETQ in the germline V gene. In DNA, the CDR3 is TGCGCCAGCAGCTGGCGGGTGAGCTCCTACAATGAGCAGTTCTTC. This codes for CASSWRVSSYNEQFF.

A few counts support this clonotype. The rearrangement uses TRBV12-3 or TRBV12-4 and TRBJ1-2; D may be TRBD1 (5 bases). V gave up 5 bases and J gave up 8 bases, with 18 bases separating them. This CDR3 contains 14 residues. The CDR3 DNA reads as TGTGCCAGCAGTACTCAACCAGGGTTACGGGGCTACACCTTC. Translated, it gives CASSTQPGLRGYTF.

This rearrangement joins TRBV3-1 to TRBJ1-5, with D maybe TRBD1 (5 bases). V was trimmed by 3 bases and J by 3 bases, leaving 9 bases between them. The CDR3 has 14 residues. From germline, CDR1 is LGHDT and CDR2 YNNKEL (reference sequence). The CDR3 protein is CASSQGDLNQPQHF. For the CDR3, the DNA is TGTGCCAGCAGCCAGGGGGATCTCAATCAGCCCCAGCATTTT.

This clonotype showed up many times. The CDR3 nucleotides are TGCAGTGCTAGAGATAGCGGGGGTCGCCCCTATGGCTACACCTTC. The encoded protein is CSARDSGGRPYGYTF. V usage is TRBV20-1 and J usage is TRBJ1-2; TRBD1 is a possible D gene (5 bases). The germline V gene encodes CDR1 DFQATT and CDR2 SNEGSKA (reference sequence). Trimming left V 0 bases short and J 4 bases short, with 15 bases between. This CDR3 spans 15 amino acids.

This clonotype was picked up a small number of times. The gene calls are TRBV12-3 or TRBV12-4 and TRBJ2-1; D is undetermined. Trimming stripped 0 bases from V and 2 bases from J, with 8 bases between. The CDR3 has 15 amino acids. The CDR3 bases are TGTGCCAGCAGTTTAGCGCTAGGTCCCTACAATGAGCAGTTCTTC. It specifies CASSLALGPYNEQFF.

This clonotype was observed at least ten times. The chain is built from TRBV20-1 and TRBJ1-2; the D is unclear. The CDR3 has 15 residues. From germline, CDR1 is DFQATT and CDR2 SNEGSKA (reference sequence). V was pared by 3 bases and J by 1 base, with 15 bases between. DNA of the CDR3: TGCAGTGCTAGTCGCTACACGACCTATAACTATGGCTACACCTTC. This encodes CSASRYTTYNYGYTF.

This clonotype was recorded a few times. This chain links TRBV20-1 with TRBJ2-3, with 13 bases matching TRBD2. Trimming cost V 5 bases and J 2 bases; bases outside gene matches: 7. The CDR3 spans 16 residues. Per the germline V gene, CDR1 is DFQATT and CDR2 is SNEGSKA (reference sequence). The CDR3 coding sequence is TGCAGTGCTCGACGCGGACTAGCGGGAGTCACAGATACGCAGTATTTT. Protein: CSARRGLAGVTDTQYF.

In DNA form, the CDR3 reads TGCGCCAGCAGCCAAGGCTATAGGGATGATGAGCAGTTCTTC. It yields the protein CASSQGYRDDEQFF. The chain recombines TRBV4-3 with TRBJ2-1, with D hard to call. V lost 1 base and J lost 8, with 12 bases in between. The V gene's germline CDR1 is LGHNA and CDR2 YSLEER. This CDR3 contains 14 residues.

This clonotype showed up just a few times. V and J are TRBV12-3 or TRBV12-4 and TRBJ1-5, with 8 bases that match TRBD1. This CDR3 spans 15 amino acids. V dropped 5 bases and J dropped 4; count of bases not matched to a gene: 7. In DNA, the CDR3 is TGTGCCAGCAGTCCGCAGGGACAGGCTAATCAGCCCCAGCATTTT. Encoded protein: CASSPQGQANQPQHF.

There are many counts of this clonotype. The chain employs TRBV2 and TRBJ2-5; possible D gene TRBD1, 6 bases. Germline CDR1 reads SNHLY; CDR2 reads FYNNEI. Trimming took 2 bases from V and 1 from J, leaving 11 bases between them. The CDR3 covers 15 residues. This CDR3 is CASSEPGTSQETQYF. CDR3 in DNA: TGTGCCAGCAGTGAACCCGGGACAAGCCAAGAGACCCAGTACTTC.

This clonotype was seen repeatedly, ten times or more. The chain has TRBV29-1 and TRBJ2-7, with D maybe TRBD1 (5 bases). Deletions cut 4 bases from V and 4 bases from J, with 14 bases between. CDR3 length: 13 amino acids. CDR1 SQVTM and CDR2 ANQGSEA come from the germline V gene. This CDR3 reads CSVGKGSPYEQYF. DNA of the CDR3: TGCAGCGTTGGGAAGGGGTCGCCTTACGAGCAGTACTTC.

The CDR3 DNA follows: TGTGCCAGCAGCTTAGTAGGTAGCGGGGGGCTTTACAATGAGCAGTTCTTC. It codes for CASSLVGSGGLYNEQFF. This sequence joins TRBV7-2 and TRBJ2-1, with TRBD2 identical over 10 bases. The germline V gene encodes CDR1 SGHTA and CDR2 FQGNSA. The CDR3 has 17 residues. The V and J ends lost 1 base and 4 bases, in that order; junction bases with no gene match: 7.

This clonotype was found many times. Here the CDR3 DNA reads TGTGCCAGCAGCCGAGAACCGGGTCCCGATACCCAGTACTTC. Translating it yields CASSREPGPDTQYF. J is TRBJ2-5 and V is TRBV7-3; D remains ambiguous. Germline V lookup: CDR1 SGHTA, CDR2 FQGTGA. V was cut by 5 bases and J by 8 bases, with 18 bases left in between. There are 14 residues in the CDR3.